This T cell receptor beta chain was captured in a study of blood T cell repertoires in COVID-19. The V and J ends lost 2 bases and 6 bases respectively, with 11 bases between them. There are 13 residues in the CDR3. Germline CDR1 and CDR2: GTSNPN and SVGIG (reference sequence). Source study methods: Estimates of nucleated cell counts were drawn from the amplification of reference gene primers. Profiled with immunoSEQ multiplex PCR; TCRdb holds only in-frame clones, not every one. The V and J calls and clone size were taken over from that table, and D and trimming were inferred from the DNA. The sample lists about 40,000 clones, approximately 89% occurring once.

The chain combines TRBV30 with TRBJ1-3; the D gene is possibly TRBD1 (5 bases). The sample taken for sequencing was peripheral blood. This TCR was sampled from an older woman with acute or convalescent COVID-19. The CDR3, as DNA: TGTGCCTGGAGTCGGGGGACCCCAAACACCATATATTTT. It translates to CAWSRGTPNTIYF.